This TCR beta chain was recovered during a study of early T cells in non-severe SARS-CoV-2 infection (dated by TCRdb to about 2021). Notes on the research overall: Bulk RNA from unsorted whole blood was used for TCR sequencing, so alpha and beta chains could not be paired. The research as a whole found: Matching against VDJdb was skewed toward anti-spike CD8 responses, likely underestimated virus-specific expansions, and missed private and CD4 specificities.

The method was 5' RACE. The reads were generated on a NextSeq 500. In the TCR library protocol, unique molecular identifiers were attached to individual cDNA molecules to correct for PCR bias and sequencing error. Sequencing covered both TCR alpha and beta chains, and within each sample the abundances of alpha and beta sequences were tightly co-correlated. As for the authors' bioinformatics: Decombinator V4 was used to annotate the V gene, J gene and CDR3 of the TCR sequences. TCRs were defined as expanded if a significant change between any two time points was detected under a Poisson model with p below 0.0001. TCR abundances were normalised to the total number of TCRs sequenced in each sample and reported as counts per million. MAIT TCRs were defined by TRAV1-2 paired with TRAJ12, TRAJ20 or TRAJ33, and iNKT TCRs by TRAV10 paired with TRAJ18. VDJdb, accessed on 1 November 2021, was searched for TCRs annotated for CMV, EBV and SARS-CoV-2, and TCRs annotated for more than one antigen were excluded. TCRdb handled the public reads itself, with Q25 trimming in fastp and clone calling in MiXCR, and kept productive beta chains. Each CDR3 protein gets just one entry, which takes the most common genes and DNA from the rows behind it. TCRdb's processing, not the authors' own work, is the source of the V and J calls. The sample has 70,000 to 85,000 distinct CDR3 sequences on record, about 12% of them singletons. Of the sample, approximately 6.5% falls within the top ten clones.

This clonotype was picked up a small number of times. What antigen it recognizes has not been identified. One base away there is no much larger clone; base qualities are not given. Trimming costs V 1 base and J 5 bases, and their ends lie 4 bases apart. The CDR3 covers 12 residues, taking in both the cysteine and the phenylalanine. Here the CDR3 DNA is all that survives: 36 bases in frame from base 1. As encoded in the germline V gene, CDR1 is LGHNA while CDR2 is YNFKEQ. This was a case-control study nested in a cohort of healthcare workers in London, UK, who had nasopharyngeal swab PCR tests and blood samples taken every week. Healthcare workers were recruited between 23 and 31 March 2020, during the week of the UK lockdown, and were followed weekly for up to roughly 15 weeks.

The sequence joins TRBV4-2 to TRBJ2-3; too little of a D gene remains to name it. Sequences were obtained from whole blood. The sequence was collected from an adult who was a healthcare worker with PCR-confirmed SARS-CoV-2 infection or an uninfected control (not recorded which). Here is the DNA: TGTGCCAGCAGCCAAGGGGGAGATACGCAGTATTTT. It codes for CASSQGGDTQYF.